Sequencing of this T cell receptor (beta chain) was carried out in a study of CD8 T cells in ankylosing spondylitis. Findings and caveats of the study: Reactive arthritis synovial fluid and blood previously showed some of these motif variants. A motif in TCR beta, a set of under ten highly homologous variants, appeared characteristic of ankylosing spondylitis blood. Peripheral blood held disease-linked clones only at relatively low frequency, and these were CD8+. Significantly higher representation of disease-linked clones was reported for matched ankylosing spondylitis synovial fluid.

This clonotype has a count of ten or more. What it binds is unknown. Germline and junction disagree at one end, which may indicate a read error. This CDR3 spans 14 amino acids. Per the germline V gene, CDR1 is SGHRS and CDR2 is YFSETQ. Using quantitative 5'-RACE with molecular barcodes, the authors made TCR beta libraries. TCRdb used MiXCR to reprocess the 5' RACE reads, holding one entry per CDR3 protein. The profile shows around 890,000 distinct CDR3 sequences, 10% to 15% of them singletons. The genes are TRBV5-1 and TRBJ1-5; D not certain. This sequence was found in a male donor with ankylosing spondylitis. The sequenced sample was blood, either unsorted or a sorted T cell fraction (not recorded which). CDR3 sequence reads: CASSLDGPNQPQHF. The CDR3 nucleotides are TGTGCCAGCAGCTTAGATGGGCCAAATCAGCCCCAGCATTTT.